Shown below are 8 T cell receptor beta chains from a single sample sequenced in a study of T cell responses to AZD1222 COVID-19 vaccine. Profiled with immunoSEQ multiplex PCR; TCRdb holds only in-frame clones, not every one. Of about 160,000 clones listed, 85% to 95% were seen once; the top ten hold about 1.3%. The source was peripheral blood, collected on day 0 of AZD1222 vaccination. Source of these receptors: an adult in good health.

This rearrangement joins TRBV27 to TRBJ2-7; D might be TRBD2 (5 bases). Germline V CDR1 and CDR2: MNHEY, SMNVEV (reference sequence). Trimming cost V 8 bases and J 3 bases, with 14 bases left between them. CDR3 size: 13 residues. The CDR3 DNA reads TGTGCCAGCGGGAACCCACGGGGCTACGAGCAGTACGTC. This sequence encodes CASGNPRGYEQYV.

This clone was detected only once. This rearrangement joins TRBV6-1 to TRBJ2-3; 10 nucleotides line up with TRBD2. The ends lost 1 base at V and 4 bases at J; junction bases unmatched: 8. The CDR3 has 17 residues. Germline values: CDR1 MNHNS, CDR2 SASEGT. CDR3 protein: CASSEDGASGSPDTQYF. As DNA, the CDR3 is TGTGCCAGCAGTGAAGATGGCGCTAGCGGGAGCCCAGATACGCAGTATTTT.

The V gene is TRBV19, the J gene TRBJ1-2, with D tentatively TRBD1 (5 bases). This CDR3 contains 13 residues. CDR1 is LNHDA, CDR2 SQIVND, per germline (reference sequence). Trimming left V 3 bases short and J 7 bases short, with 12 bases between. CDR3 in DNA: TGTGCCAGTAGTATGGGAACAGGTGCTGGCTACACCTTC. This encodes CASSMGTGAGYTF.

The chain combines TRBV29-1 with TRBJ1-1, with D uncertain. Germline V gene lookup returns CDR1 SQVTM and CDR2 ANQGSEA. The CDR3 is 13 residues long. V lost 6 bases and J 0 bases, leaving 11 bases between the germline ends. The CDR3 loop is CSVGPRLNTEAFF. In DNA form, the CDR3 reads TGCAGCGTCGGTCCACGGTTGAACACTGAAGCTTTCTTT.

The rearrangement uses TRBV19 and TRBJ2-1; 9 bases match TRBD2. Looked up from germline, CDR1 is LNHDA and CDR2 is SQIVND (reference sequence). CDR3 length equals 16 residues. V shed 6 bases, J shed 0 bases, and the junction held 6 bases outside the gene matches. CDR3 residues: CASSLAGALSYNEQFF. The CDR3, as DNA: TGTGCCAGTAGCTTAGCGGGAGCCCTCTCCTACAATGAGCAGTTCTTC.

The chain uses TRBV27 and TRBJ1-2; D is possibly TRBD1 (6 bases). This CDR3 region has 13 residues. CDR1 and CDR2 (germline): MNHEY, SMNVEV (reference sequence). V was pared by 8 bases and J by 1 base, with 11 bases between. The CDR3 is CASGSGVNYGYTF. DNA of the CDR3: TGTGCCAGCGGCTCAGGGGTTAACTATGGCTACACCTTC.

The chain is built from TRBV7-9 and TRBJ1-2; 8 bases match TRBD1. Germline CDR1 and CDR2: SEHNR and FQNEAQ (reference sequence). This CDR3 region has 16 residues. With V trimmed by 2 bases and J by 3 bases, 8 bases remained unmatched. The CDR3 spells CASSLPAGTGDYGYTF. CDR3 in DNA: TGTGCCAGCAGCTTACCCGCGGGGACAGGAGACTATGGCTACACCTTC.

This chain links TRBV6-6 with TRBJ2-1; 15 nucleotides align to TRBD2. CDR1 and CDR2 (germline): MNHNY, SVGAGI (reference sequence). The junction had 4 bases not matched to a gene; V was cut back by 7 bases and J by 9 bases. The CDR3 consists of 14 residues. The CDR3 nucleotides are TGTGCCAGCACGGGACTAGCGGGAGGTAGTGAGCAGTTCTTC. Translating gives CASTGLAGGSEQFF.